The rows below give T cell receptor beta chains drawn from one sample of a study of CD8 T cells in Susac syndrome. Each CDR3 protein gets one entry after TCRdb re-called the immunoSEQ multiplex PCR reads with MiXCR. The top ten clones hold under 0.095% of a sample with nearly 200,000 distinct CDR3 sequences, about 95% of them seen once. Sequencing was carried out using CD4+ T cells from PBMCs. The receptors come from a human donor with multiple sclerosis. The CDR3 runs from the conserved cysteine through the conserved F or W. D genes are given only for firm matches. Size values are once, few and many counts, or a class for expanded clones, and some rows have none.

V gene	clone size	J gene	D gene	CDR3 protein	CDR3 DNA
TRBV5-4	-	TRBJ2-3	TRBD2	CALSARGGDTDTQYF	TGTGCCCTCTCGGCGCGGGGGGGCGACACAGATACGCAGTATTTT
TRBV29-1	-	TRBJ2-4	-	CSVGGFPGENIQYF	TGCAGCGTTGGGGGATTCCCGGGGGAAAACATTCAGTACTTC
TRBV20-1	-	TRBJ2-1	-	CSARATGLGEQFF	TGCAGTGCTAGAGCCACAGGGCTTGGTGAGCAGTTCTTC
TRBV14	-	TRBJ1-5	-	CASSQGRPYSNQPQHF	TGTGCCAGCAGCCAAGGTCGGCCCTATAGCAATCAGCCCCAGCATTTT
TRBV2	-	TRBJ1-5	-	CASRTSQPQHF	TGTGCCAGCAGAACCAGTCAGCCCCAGCATTTT
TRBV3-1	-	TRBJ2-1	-	CASSQDPRVDNEQFF	TGTGCCAGCAGCCAAGATCCCAGGGTGGACAATGAGCAGTTCTTC
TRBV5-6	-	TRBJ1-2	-	CASSLEQNYGYTF	TGTGCCAGCAGCTTGGAACAGAACTATGGCTACACCTTC
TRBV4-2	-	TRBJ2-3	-	CASSQDRGGASTDTQYF	TGTGCCAGCAGCCAAGATCGAGGCGGGGCCTCCACAGATACGCAGTATTTT
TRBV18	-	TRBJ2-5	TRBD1	CATGTGETQYF	TGTGCCACCGGGACAGGAGAGACCCAGTACTTC
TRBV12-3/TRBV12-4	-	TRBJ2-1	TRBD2	CASSRGTSGRGEQFF	TGTGCCAGCAGCCGCGGGACTAGCGGGAGGGGTGAGCAGTTCTTC
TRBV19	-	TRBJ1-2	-	CASSTTPNKGYTF	TGTGCCAGTAGTACGACCCCTAATAAGGGCTACACCTTC
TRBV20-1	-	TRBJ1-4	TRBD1	CSASPYRGGGEKLFF	TGCAGTGCTAGCCCCTACAGGGGCGGCGGGGAAAAACTGTTTTTT
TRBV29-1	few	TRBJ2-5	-	CSVGYRSSGETQYF	TGCAGCGTTGGGTACCGGTCCTCTGGGGAGACCCAGTACTTC
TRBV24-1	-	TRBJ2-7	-	CATSDSASYEQYF	TGTGCCACCAGTGATTCTGCTTCGTACGAGCAGTACTTC
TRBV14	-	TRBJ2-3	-	CASSLGARTVPDTQYF	TGTGCCAGCAGCCTGGGGGCCCGGACAGTCCCAGATACGCAGTATTTT
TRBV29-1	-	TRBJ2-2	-	CSGGAETGELFF	TGCAGCGGCGGGGCGGAGACCGGGGAGCTGTTTTTT
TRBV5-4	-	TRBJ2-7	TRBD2	CASNPGIGGRRHF	TGTGCCAGCAACCCCGGGATAGGCGGGAGGAGGCACTTC
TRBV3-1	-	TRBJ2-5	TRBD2	CASSLGTSGRAGETQYF	TGTGCCAGCAGCCTCGGGACTAGCGGGAGAGCGGGAGAGACCCAGTACTTC
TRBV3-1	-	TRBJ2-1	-	CASSPGGHNEQFF	TGTGCCAGCAGCCCCGGGGGGCACAATGAGCAGTTCTTC
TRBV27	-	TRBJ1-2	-	CASSLIGAANYGYTF	TGTGCCAGCAGTTTAATAGGGGCAGCCAACTATGGCTACACCTTC
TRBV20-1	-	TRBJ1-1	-	CSARDLTRPGTEAFF	TGCAGTGCTAGAGATTTGACGCGACCGGGCACTGAAGCTTTCTTT
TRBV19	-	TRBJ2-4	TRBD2	CATTGGAKNIQYF	TGTGCCACCACGGGGGGGGCCAAAAACATTCAGTACTTC
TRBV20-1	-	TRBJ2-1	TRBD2	CSASLAGGPNEQFF	TGCAGTGCTAGTCTCGCGGGAGGACCTAATGAGCAGTTCTTC
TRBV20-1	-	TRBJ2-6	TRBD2	CSASGSSGANVLTF	TGCAGTGCGAGCGGGAGTTCTGGGGCCAACGTCCTGACTTTC
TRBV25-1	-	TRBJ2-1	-	CASSEPMDNEQFF	TGTGCCAGCAGTGAACCGATGGACAATGAGCAGTTCTTC
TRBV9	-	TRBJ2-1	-	CASSVRAEGNEQFF	TGTGCCAGCAGCGTAAGGGCCGAGGGAAATGAGCAGTTCTTC
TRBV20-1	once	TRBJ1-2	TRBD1	CSAVAQGQRNYGYTF	TGCAGTGCCGTTGCTCAGGGACAGCGAAACTATGGCTACACCTTC
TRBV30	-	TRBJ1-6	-	CAWSPGLTYNSPLHF	TGTGCCTGGAGTCCAGGGTTAACCTATAATTCACCCCTCCACTTT
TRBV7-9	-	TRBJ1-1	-	CASSTTSTVRDGFF	TGTGCCAGCAGCACAACAAGCACGGTGCGTGACGGTTTCTTT
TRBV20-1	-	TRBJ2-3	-	CSAPHEPLDTQYF	TGCAGTGCTCCGCACGAGCCCCTAGATACGCAGTATTTT
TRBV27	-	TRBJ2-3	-	CASSFTGRSITDTQYF	TGTGCCAGCAGTTTTACGGGTCGCTCTATCACAGATACGCAGTATTTT
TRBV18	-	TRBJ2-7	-	CASSLPPPASEQYF	TGTGCCAGCTCCCTCCCCCCGCCCGCGAGCGAGCAGTACTTC
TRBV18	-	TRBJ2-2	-	CASSPRDAGAGELFF	TGTGCCAGCTCACCTAGGGACGCCGGAGCCGGGGAGCTGTTTTTT
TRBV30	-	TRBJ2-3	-	CAWTVGNTDTQYF	TGTGCCTGGACTGTCGGCAACACAGATACGCAGTATTTT
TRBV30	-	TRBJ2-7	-	CAWTTGAYEQYF	TGTGCCTGGACAACCGGGGCCTACGAGCAGTACTTC
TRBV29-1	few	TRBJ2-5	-	CSGGEETQYF	TGCAGCGGTGGCGAAGAGACCCAGTACTTC
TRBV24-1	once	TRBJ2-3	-	CATSDSWTRDTQYF	TGTGCCACCAGTGACTCTTGGACTCGGGATACGCAGTATTTT
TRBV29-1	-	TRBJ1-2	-	CSAYVGAGGYTF	TGCAGCGCCTACGTGGGGGCGGGTGGCTACACCTTC